The TCR beta chain described here comes from a study of blood T cells in healthy people across ages. There are a few counts of this clonotype. It was with a sample-barcoded 5' primer and a J-beta primer mix that a second PCR of roughly 7 to 12 cycles was run. Every cDNA molecule carried a tag from a template-switch adaptor bearing 12 random nucleotides. TCRdb reprocessed the 5' RACE reads via MiXCR and lists one record per CDR3 protein. In the table there are about 780,000 distinct CDR3 sequences, around 45% of which are singletons. The sequence was collected from an elderly man in good health. Input material: blood.

CDR3 loop: CASSPTGVAVEQFF. CDR3 coding DNA: TGTGCCAGCAGTCCCACCGGGGTAGCCGTTGAGCAGTTCTTC. This rearrangement joins TRBV12-3 or TRBV12-4 to TRBJ2-1; tentative D call: TRBD2 (5 bases). CDR3 length equals 14 residues. V shed 5 bases and J shed 9 bases, with 17 bases lying between them.